This T cell receptor beta chain was obtained from a study of cytomegalovirus exposure and HLA in healthy donors. Vbeta (60) and Jbeta (13) primers were used in the PCR. Sequencing used immunoSEQ multiplex PCR; TCRdb keeps in-frame clones, though not all of them. The table lists more than 80,000 clones, roughly 63% of them singletons. The TCR sequence derives from a woman aged 40 to 55 in good health and CMV-seropositive. The sequencing input was PBMCs.

The CDR3: CASSPPKYRSPEAFF. In DNA form, the CDR3 reads TGTGCCAGCAGCCCACCCAAGTACAGGTCGCCTGAAGCTTTCTTT. The chain employs TRBV9 and TRBJ1-1, with D perhaps matching TRBD1 (5 bases). Germline values: CDR1 SGDLS, CDR2 YYNGEE. Trimming removed 4 bases from V and 6 bases from J, with 19 bases in between. CDR3 size: 15 residues.